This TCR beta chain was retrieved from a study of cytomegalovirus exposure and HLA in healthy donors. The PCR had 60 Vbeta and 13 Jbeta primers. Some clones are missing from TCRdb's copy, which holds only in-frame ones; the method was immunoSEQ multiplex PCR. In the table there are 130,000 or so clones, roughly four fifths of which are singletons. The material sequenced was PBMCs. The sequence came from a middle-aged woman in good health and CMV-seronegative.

The CDR3 bases are TGCGCCAGCAGCCTAGGGACAGCCGTTTATGGCTACACCTTC. Its translation is CASSLGTAVYGYTF. The J gene is TRBJ1-2, the V gene TRBV4-1; TRBD1 agrees at 7 bases. The CDR3 is 14 residues long. With V trimmed by 4 bases and J by 5 bases, 7 bases remained unmatched. The V gene's germline CDR1 is MGHRA and CDR2 YSYEKL.